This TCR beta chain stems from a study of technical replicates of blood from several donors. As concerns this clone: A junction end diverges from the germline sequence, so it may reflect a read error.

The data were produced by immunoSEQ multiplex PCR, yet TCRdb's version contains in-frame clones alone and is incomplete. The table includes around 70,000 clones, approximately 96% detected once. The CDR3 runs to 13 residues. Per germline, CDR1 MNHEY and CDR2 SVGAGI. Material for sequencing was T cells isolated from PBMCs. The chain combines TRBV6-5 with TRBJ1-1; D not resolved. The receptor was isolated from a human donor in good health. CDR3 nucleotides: TGTGCCAGCAGCTTAGCTCAGAACATTGAAGCTTTCTTT. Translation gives CASSLAQNIEAFF.